The 23 T cell receptor beta chains below come from one sample, sequenced in a study of human CD8 memory T cell subsets. Construction of TCR beta libraries was accomplished by means of UMI-labeled 5' RACE. Using the 5' RACE reads, TCRdb records one entry per CDR3 protein without DNA. The ten most abundant clones cover 7.5% to 10% of a sample with roughly 9,800 distinct CDR3 sequences. What was sequenced was CD8+ stem-like memory T cells (TSCM and TCM) sorted from PBMCs. Subset specified: stem-like memory CD8 T cells (TSTEM), CCR7+ PD-1- TIGIT-. These receptors were collected from a human donor in good health.

The chain couples TRBV6-2 or TRBV6-3 to TRBJ2-7. Germline V gives CDR1 MNHEY, CDR2 SVGEGT. The length of the CDR3 is 12 residues. The CDR3: CASDNNLYEQYF.

The chain recombines TRBV20-1 with TRBJ2-7; TCRdb's D gene call, TRBD1, goes unchecked for lack of DNA. The CDR3 contains 13 residues. CDR1 is DFQATT, CDR2 SNEGSKA, per germline (reference sequence). The CDR3: CSANDRDSYEQYF.

The rearrangement joins TRBV6-5 to TRBJ2-3. The length of the CDR3 is 16 residues. The germline V gene has CDR1 MNHEY and CDR2 SVGAGI. The CDR3 reads CASSYSIGAGTDTQYF.

By frequency, this clonotype registers medium-sized. The CDR3 spells CASNSGTSNTGELFF. This chain links TRBV5-1 with TRBJ2-2; TCRdb proposes TRBD2, but this gene call is untestable without DNA. The CDR3 consists of 15 residues. Germline V lookup: CDR1 SGHRS, CDR2 YFSETQ.

The chain links TRBV7-9 to TRBJ2-3; the TCRdb call, TRBD1, lacks DNA for checking. Germline loops: CDR1 SEHNR, CDR2 FQNEAQ (reference sequence). The CDR3 extends over 16 amino acids. The CDR3 spells CASQGGEGGFTDTQYF. Full variable domain (missing parts from reference TRBV7-9 and TRBJ2-3): DTGVSQNPRHKITKRGQNVTFRCDPISEHNRLYWYRQTLGQGPEFLTYFQNEAQLEKSRLLSDRFSAERPKGSFSTLEIQRTEQGDSAMYLCASQGGEGGFTDTQYFGPGTRLTVL.

The chain couples TRBV12-3 or TRBV12-4 to TRBJ2-5. This CDR3 is built from 13 residues. The CDR3 loop is CASSFLTWETQYF.

V gene TRBV28 combines with J gene TRBJ1-6; TCRdb outputs TRBD1, but without DNA this stays unchecked. CDR3 size: 14 residues. Germline CDR1 reads MDHEN; CDR2 reads SYDVKM. The CDR3 here is CASSFGGTGTPLHF.

The genes are TRBV6-5 and TRBJ2-1. The CDR3 extends over 13 amino acids. Germline assignment: CDR1 MNHEY and CDR2 SVGAGI. The chain's CDR3 is CASSYGRLNEQFF.

This clonotype ranks as medium-sized in terms of frequency. J is TRBJ2-1 and V is TRBV12-3 or TRBV12-4; TCRdb reports TRBD2, a call that lacks DNA to check it against. The CDR3 is 17 amino acids. CDR3 sequence reads: CASSLEGSGRSRHEQFF.

CDR3 residues: CSVLLLDRAGANVLTF. The V and J genes are TRBV29-1 and TRBJ2-6; the TRBD1 assignment by TCRdb is unverifiable without DNA. The CDR3 is 16 residues long. Germline CDR1 reads SQVTM; CDR2 reads ANQGSEA. The variable domain in full, completed from reference TRBV29-1 and TRBJ2-6, reads SAVISQKPSRDICQRGTSLTIQCQVDSQVTMMFWYRQQPGQSLTLIATANQGSEATYESGFVIDKFPISRPNLTFSTLTVSNMSPEDSSIYLCSVLLLDRAGANVLTFGAGSRLTVL.

V and J are TRBV7-8 and TRBJ2-1. Germline V gives CDR1 SGHVS, CDR2 FQNEAQ. This CDR3 region has 13 residues. The CDR3 loop reads CASSISGSNEQFF.

This clonotype is medium-sized by frequency. The chain combines TRBV6-1 with TRBJ2-3; TCRdb's D gene call, TRBD1, goes unchecked for lack of DNA. The CDR3 consists of 19 residues. CDR1 and CDR2 (germline): MNHNS, SASEGT. This CDR3 is CASSEAPGQGTSGTDTQYF.

This clonotype is labeled medium-sized based on frequency. The chain uses TRBV29-1 and TRBJ2-2; TCRdb's D gene call, TRBD2, goes unchecked for lack of DNA. CDR1 and CDR2 (germline): SQVTM, ANQGSEA. CDR3 length equals 14 residues. Here the CDR3 reads CSFSGGQNTGELFF.

By frequency, this clonotype registers medium-sized. This chain connects TRBV24-1 to TRBJ2-7; as DNA is missing, the TRBD1 call by TCRdb cannot be tested. Per the germline V gene, CDR1 is KGHDR and CDR2 is SFDVKD. The CDR3 covers 12 residues. CDR3 protein: CATSAPDGEQYF.

The V call is TRBV19, the J call TRBJ1-2; the D call from TCRdb, TRBD1, cannot be confirmed without DNA. This CDR3 is built from 14 residues. Per the germline V gene, CDR1 is LNHDA and CDR2 is SQIVND (reference sequence). This CDR3 reads CASSMETGVYGYTF.

The V and J genes are TRBV2 and TRBJ2-1; the D call from TCRdb, TRBD2, cannot be confirmed without DNA. The germline gives CDR1 SNHLY, CDR2 FYNNEI. CDR3 length: 15 amino acids. This chain's CDR3 is CASRYPGGALGEQFF.

The chain recombines TRBV20-1 with TRBJ2-1; TCRdb names TRBD2, which stays unverified in the absence of DNA. Germline lookup yields CDR1 DFQATT and CDR2 SNEGSKA (reference sequence). The length of the CDR3 is 15 residues. The CDR3 spells CSALAASATTDEQFF.

The genes are TRBV28 and TRBJ2-2; TCRdb proposes TRBD1, but this gene call is untestable without DNA. The CDR3 is 19 amino acids. In germline, CDR1 is MDHEN, CDR2 SYDVKM. CDR3 protein: CASSSPPSDRDLNTGELFF.

According to its frequency, this clonotype is medium-sized (0.01 to 0.1%). J is TRBJ2-7 and V is TRBV5-1; the D gene TCRdb calls, TRBD2, cannot be checked with no DNA. Germline lookup yields CDR1 SGHRS and CDR2 YFSETQ. The CDR3 covers 15 residues. The CDR3 spells CASSILTSTHDEQYF.

The J gene is TRBJ2-1, the V gene TRBV14; absent DNA, TCRdb's TRBD1 call cannot be checked. The germline V gene encodes CDR1 SGHDN and CDR2 FVKESK. This CDR3 spans 12 amino acids. The CDR3 region is CASSPGGDEQFF.

This chain connects TRBV2 to TRBJ1-1. Germline V CDR1 and CDR2: SNHLY, FYNNEI. This CDR3 has 13 amino acids. The CDR3 protein is CASRVGLNTEAFF. Combining the CDR3 with reference TRBV2 and TRBJ1-1 gives the whole variable domain EPEVTQTPSHQVTQMGQEVILRCVPISNHLYFYWYRQILGQKVEFLVSFYNNEISEKSEIFDDQFSVERPDGSNFTLKIRSTKLEDSAMYFCASRVGLNTEAFFGQGTRLTVV.

This clonotype is called medium-sized based on its frequency. The chain recombines TRBV28 with TRBJ2-5; with no DNA, the TCRdb D assignment of TRBD1 cannot be verified. From germline, CDR1 is MDHEN and CDR2 SYDVKM. The CDR3 consists of 15 residues. This chain's CDR3 is CASSPQRVAKETQYF.

J is TRBJ2-3 and V is TRBV5-1; TCRdb selects TRBD1, and the lack of DNA leaves this call unchecked. The CDR3 contains 15 residues. Germline V gene lookup returns CDR1 SGHRS and CDR2 YFSETQ. CDR3 in amino acids: CASSLSDRGPDTQYF.